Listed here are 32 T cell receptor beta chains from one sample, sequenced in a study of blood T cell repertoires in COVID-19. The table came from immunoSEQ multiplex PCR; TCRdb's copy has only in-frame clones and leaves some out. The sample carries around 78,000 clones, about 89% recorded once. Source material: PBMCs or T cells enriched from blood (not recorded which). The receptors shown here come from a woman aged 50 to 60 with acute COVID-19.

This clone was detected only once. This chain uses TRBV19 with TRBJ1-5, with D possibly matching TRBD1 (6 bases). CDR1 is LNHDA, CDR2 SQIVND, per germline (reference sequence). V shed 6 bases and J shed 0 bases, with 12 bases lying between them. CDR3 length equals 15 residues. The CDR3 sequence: CASRTTGYSNQPQHF. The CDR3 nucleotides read TGTGCCAGTAGGACTACAGGGTATAGCAATCAGCCCCAGCATTTT.

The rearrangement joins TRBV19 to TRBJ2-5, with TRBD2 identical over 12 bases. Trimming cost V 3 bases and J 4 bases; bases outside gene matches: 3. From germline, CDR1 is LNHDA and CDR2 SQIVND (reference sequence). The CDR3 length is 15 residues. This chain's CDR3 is CASSISSGRGETQYF. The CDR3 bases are TGTGCCAGTAGTATTTCTAGCGGGAGGGGAGAGACCCAGTACTTC.

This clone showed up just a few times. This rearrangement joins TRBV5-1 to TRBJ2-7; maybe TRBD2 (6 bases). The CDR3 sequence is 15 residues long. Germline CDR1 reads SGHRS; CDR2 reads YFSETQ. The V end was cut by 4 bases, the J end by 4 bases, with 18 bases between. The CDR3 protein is CASSAETRTAYEQYF. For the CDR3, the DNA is TGCGCCAGCAGCGCCGAGACTAGGACCGCATACGAGCAGTACTTC.

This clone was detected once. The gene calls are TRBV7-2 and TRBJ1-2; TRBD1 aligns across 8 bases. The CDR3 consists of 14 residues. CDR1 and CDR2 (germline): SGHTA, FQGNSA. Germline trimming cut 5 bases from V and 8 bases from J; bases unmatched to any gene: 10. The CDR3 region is CASSPQTAGGGYTF. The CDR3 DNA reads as TGTGCCAGCAGCCCCCAGACGGCAGGGGGCGGCTACACCTTC.

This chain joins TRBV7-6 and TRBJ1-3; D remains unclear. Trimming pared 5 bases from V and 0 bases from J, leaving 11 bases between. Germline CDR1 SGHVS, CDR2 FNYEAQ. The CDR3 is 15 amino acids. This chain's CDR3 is CASSKNYGSGNTIYF. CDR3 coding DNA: TGTGCCAGCAGCAAAAATTACGGCTCTGGAAACACCATATATTTT.

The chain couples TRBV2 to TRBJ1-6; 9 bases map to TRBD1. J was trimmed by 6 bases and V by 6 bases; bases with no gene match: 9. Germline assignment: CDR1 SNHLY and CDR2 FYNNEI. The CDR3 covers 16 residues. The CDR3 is CASSKGTGWGNSPLHF. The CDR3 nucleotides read TGTGCCAGCAGCAAAGGGACAGGGTGGGGTAATTCACCCCTCCACTTT.

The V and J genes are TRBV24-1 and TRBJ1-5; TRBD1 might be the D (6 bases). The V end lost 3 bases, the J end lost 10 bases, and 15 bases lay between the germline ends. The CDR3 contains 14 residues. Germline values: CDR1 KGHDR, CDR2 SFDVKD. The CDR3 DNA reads TGTGCCACCAGTGATGGGGGACACATCACCCCCCAGCATTTT. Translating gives CATSDGGHITPQHF.

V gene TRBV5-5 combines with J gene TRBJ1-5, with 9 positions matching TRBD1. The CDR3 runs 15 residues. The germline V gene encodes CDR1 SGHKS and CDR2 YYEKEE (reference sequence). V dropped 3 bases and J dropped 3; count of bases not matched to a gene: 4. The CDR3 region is CASSWTGDLNQPQHF. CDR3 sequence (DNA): TGTGCCAGCAGCTGGACAGGGGACCTCAATCAGCCCCAGCATTTT.

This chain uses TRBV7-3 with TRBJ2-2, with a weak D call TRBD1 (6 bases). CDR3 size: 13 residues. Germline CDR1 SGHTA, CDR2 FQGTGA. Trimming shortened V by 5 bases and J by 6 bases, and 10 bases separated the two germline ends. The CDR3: CASSPQGSGELFF. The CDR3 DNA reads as TGTGCCAGCAGCCCACAGGGTTCCGGGGAGCTGTTTTTT.

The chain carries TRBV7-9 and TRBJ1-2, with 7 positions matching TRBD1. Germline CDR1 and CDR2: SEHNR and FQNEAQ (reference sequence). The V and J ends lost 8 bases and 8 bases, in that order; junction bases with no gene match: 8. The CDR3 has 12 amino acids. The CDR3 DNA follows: TGTGCCAGCGCTGGACAGGCGGAGGGCTACACCTTC. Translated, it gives CASAGQAEGYTF.

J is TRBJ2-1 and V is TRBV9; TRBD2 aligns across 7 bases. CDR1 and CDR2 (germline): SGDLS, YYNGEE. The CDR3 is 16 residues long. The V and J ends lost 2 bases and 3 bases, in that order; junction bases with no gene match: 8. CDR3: CASSVSLLASYNEQFF. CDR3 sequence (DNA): TGTGCCAGCAGCGTTTCTTTACTAGCGAGCTACAATGAGCAGTTCTTC.

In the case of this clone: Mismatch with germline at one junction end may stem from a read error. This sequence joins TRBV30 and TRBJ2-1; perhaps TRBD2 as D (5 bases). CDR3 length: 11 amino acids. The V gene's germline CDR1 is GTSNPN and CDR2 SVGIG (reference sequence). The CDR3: CAWSDYDEQFF. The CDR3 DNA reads TGTGCCTGGTCAGACTACGATGAGCAGTTCTTC.

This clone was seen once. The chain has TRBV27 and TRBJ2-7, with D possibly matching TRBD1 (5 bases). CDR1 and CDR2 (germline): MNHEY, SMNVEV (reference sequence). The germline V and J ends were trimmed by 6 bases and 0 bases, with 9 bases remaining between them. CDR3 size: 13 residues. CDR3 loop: CASRKGNSYEQYF. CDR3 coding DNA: TGTGCCAGCAGAAAGGGGAACTCCTACGAGCAGTACTTC.

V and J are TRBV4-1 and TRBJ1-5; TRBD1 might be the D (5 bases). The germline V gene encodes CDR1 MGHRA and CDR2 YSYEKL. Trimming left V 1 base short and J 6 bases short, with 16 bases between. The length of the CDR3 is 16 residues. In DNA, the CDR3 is TGCGCCAGCAGCCAAGTAGTCACAGGAACGGGTCAGCCCCAGCATTTT. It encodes CASSQVVTGTGQPQHF.

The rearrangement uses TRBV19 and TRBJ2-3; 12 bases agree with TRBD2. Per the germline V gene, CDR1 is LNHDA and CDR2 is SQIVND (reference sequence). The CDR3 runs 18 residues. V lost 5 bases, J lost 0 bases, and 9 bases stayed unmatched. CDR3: CASSGGLAGHPSTDTQYF. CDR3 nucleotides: TGTGCCAGTAGTGGGGGACTAGCGGGCCACCCTAGCACAGATACGCAGTATTTT.

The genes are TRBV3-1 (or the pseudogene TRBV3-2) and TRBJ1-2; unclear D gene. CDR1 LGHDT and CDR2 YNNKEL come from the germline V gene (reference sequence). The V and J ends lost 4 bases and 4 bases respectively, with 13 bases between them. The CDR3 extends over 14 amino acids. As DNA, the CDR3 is TGTGCCAGCAGCCGAGACGGTCCTAGCTATGGCTACACCTTC. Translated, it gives CASSRDGPSYGYTF.

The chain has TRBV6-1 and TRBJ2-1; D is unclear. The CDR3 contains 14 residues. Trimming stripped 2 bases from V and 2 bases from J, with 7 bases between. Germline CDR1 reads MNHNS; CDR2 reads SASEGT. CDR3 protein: CASSELAPYNEQFF. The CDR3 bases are TGTGCCAGCAGTGAACTGGCTCCCTACAATGAGCAGTTCTTC.

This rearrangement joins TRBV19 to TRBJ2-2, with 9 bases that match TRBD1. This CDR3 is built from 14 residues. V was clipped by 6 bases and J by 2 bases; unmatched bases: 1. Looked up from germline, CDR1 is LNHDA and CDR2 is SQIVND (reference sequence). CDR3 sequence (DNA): TGTGCCAGTAGGGACAGGGGAAACACCGGGGAGCTGTTTTTT. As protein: CASRDRGNTGELFF.

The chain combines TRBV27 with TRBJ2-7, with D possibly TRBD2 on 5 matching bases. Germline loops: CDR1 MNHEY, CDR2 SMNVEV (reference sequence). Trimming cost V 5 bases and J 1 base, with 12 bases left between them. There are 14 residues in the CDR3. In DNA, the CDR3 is TGTGCCAGCAGTCAATTTAGCGCATCCTACGAGCAGTACTTC. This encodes CASSQFSASYEQYF.

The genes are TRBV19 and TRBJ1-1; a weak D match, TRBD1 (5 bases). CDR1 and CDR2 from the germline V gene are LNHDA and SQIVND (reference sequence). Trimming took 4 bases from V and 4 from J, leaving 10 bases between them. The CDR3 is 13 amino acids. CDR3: CASSTTGATEAFF. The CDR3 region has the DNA TGTGCCAGTAGTACCACAGGTGCCACTGAAGCTTTCTTT.

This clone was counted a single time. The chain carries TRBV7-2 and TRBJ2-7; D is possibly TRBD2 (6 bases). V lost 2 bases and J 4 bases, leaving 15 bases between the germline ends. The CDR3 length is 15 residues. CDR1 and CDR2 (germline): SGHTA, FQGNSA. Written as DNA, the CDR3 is TGTGCCAGCAGCTTATACCACGGGAGCTCTTACGAGCAGTACTTC. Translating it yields CASSLYHGSSYEQYF.

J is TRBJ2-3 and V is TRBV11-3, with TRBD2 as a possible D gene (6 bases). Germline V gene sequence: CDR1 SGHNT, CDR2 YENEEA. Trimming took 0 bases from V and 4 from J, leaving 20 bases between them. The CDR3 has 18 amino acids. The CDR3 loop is CASSLDLWVGGRPDTQYF. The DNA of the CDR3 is TGTGCCAGCAGCTTAGATCTATGGGTGGGAGGTCGTCCAGATACGCAGTATTTT.

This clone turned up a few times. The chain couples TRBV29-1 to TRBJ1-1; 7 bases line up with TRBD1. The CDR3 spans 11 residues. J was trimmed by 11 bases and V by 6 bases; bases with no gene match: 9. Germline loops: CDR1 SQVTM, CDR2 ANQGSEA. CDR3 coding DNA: TGCAGCGTGCAACAGGGGTCCTATGCTTTCTTT. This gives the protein CSVQQGSYAFF. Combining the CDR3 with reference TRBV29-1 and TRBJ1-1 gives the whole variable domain SAVISQKPSRDICQRGTSLTIQCQVDSQVTMMFWYRQQPGQSLTLIATANQGSEATYESGFVIDKFPISRPNLTFSTLTVSNMSPEDSSIYLCSVQQGSYAFFGQGTRLTVV.

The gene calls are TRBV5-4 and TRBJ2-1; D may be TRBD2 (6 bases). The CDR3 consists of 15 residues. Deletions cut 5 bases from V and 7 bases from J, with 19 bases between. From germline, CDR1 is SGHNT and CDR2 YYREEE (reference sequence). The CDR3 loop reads CASSLPGVGWNEQFF. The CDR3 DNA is TGTGCCAGCAGTTTGCCGGGAGTCGGTTGGAATGAGCAGTTCTTC.

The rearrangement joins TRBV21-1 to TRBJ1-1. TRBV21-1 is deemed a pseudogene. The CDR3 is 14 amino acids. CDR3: CASSGPGSPTEAFF. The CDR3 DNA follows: TGTGCCAGCAGCGGGCCGGGGTCCCCGACTGAAGCTTTCTTT.

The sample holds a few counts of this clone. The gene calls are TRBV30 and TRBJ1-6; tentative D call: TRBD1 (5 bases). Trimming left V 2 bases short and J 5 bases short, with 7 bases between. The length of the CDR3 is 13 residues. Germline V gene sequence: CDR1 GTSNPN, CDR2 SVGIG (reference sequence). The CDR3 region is CAWSQGDNSPLHF. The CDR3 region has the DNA TGTGCCTGGAGTCAGGGTGATAATTCACCCCTCCACTTT.

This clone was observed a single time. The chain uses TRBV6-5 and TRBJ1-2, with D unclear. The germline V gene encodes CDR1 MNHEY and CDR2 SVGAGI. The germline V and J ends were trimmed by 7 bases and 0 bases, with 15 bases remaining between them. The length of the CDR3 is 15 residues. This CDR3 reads CASTPAAITNYGYTF. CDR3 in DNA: TGTGCCAGCACCCCCGCGGCAATCACTAACTATGGCTACACCTTC.

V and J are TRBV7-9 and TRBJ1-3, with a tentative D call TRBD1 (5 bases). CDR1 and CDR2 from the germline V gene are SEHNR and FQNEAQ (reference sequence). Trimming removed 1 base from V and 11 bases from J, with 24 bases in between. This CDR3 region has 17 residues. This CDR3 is CASSLEAGQGISGAIYF. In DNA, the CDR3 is TGTGCCAGCAGCTTAGAAGCGGGGCAGGGAATTTCGGGCGCCATATATTTT. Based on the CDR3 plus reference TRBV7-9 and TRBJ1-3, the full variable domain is DTGVSQNPRHKITKRGQNVTFRCDPISEHNRLYWYRQTLGQGPEFLTYFQNEAQLEKSRLLSDRFSAERPKGSFSTLEIQRTEQGDSAMYLCASSLEAGQGISGAIYFGEGSWLTVV.

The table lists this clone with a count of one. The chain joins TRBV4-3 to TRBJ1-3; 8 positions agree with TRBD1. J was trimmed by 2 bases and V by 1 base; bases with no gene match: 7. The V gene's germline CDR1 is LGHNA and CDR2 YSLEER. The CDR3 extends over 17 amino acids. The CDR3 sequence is CASSQGLQGAAGNTIYF. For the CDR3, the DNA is TGCGCCAGCAGCCAAGGTCTTCAGGGGGCGGCTGGAAACACCATATATTTT.

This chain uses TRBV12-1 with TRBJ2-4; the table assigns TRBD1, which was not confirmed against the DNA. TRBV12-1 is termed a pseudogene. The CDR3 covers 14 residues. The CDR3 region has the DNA TGTGCCAGCAGCTCCCGAAGGGGCAAAAACATTCAGTACTTC. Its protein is CASSSRRGKNIQYF.

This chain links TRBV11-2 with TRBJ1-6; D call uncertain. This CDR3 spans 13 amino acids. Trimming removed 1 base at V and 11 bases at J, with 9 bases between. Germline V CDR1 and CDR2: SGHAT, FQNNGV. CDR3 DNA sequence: TGTGCCAGCAGCTTAGGAGGAGCGGCACCCCTCCACTTT. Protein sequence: CASSLGGAAPLHF. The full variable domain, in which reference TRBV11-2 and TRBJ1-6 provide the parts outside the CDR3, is EAGVAQSPRYKIIEKRQSVAFWCNPISGHATLYWYQQILGQGPKLLIQFQNNGVVDDSQLPKDRFSAERLKGVDSTLKIQPAKLEDSAVYLCASSLGGAAPLHFGNGTRLTVT.

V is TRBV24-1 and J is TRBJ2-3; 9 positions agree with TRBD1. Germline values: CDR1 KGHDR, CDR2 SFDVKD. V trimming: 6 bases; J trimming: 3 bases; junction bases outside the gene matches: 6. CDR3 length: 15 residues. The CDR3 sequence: CATSPGTGLTDTQYF. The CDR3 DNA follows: TGTGCCACCAGTCCCGGGACAGGGTTGACAGATACGCAGTATTTT.